This is a list of T cell receptor beta chains from one sample in a study of T cell responses to AZD1222 COVID-19 vaccine. Produced via immunoSEQ multiplex PCR; TCRdb's table is partial and in-frame only. The sample carries about 200,000 clones, 85% to 95% recorded once. This sample comprised peripheral blood, obtained on day 0 of AZD1222 vaccination. These TCRs come from an adult in good health. The CDR3 runs from the conserved cysteine through the conserved F or W. A D gene is named only where the DNA matches it firmly. Expanded clones are given a class, and other clones once, few, many or no size at all.

DNA	CDR3	size	D	V	J
TGTGCCAGCAGATACAGGGGAGGGGACACTGAAGCTTTCTTT	CASRYRGGDTEAFF	.	TRBD1	TRBV2	TRBJ1-1
TGTGCCAGCAGCTGGACTAGCGGGGGTGAGCAGTTCTTC	CASSWTSGGEQFF	.	TRBD2	TRBV7-2	TRBJ2-1
TGTGCCAGCAGCCGAGTAGCGGGGTACACCGGGGAGCTGTTTTTT	CASSRVAGYTGELFF	.	TRBD2	TRBV14	TRBJ2-2
TGTGCCAGCAGTCTCGGACAGGAGGCCTACAATGAGCAGTTCTTC	CASSLGQEAYNEQFF	.	TRBD1	TRBV6-5	TRBJ2-1
TGTGCCAGCAGCTTAGACCCTAATCAGCCCCAGCATTTT	CASSLDPNQPQHF	.	.	TRBV7-7	TRBJ1-5
TGCAGCGTTGGCCCGGGGGAGACCCAGTACTTC	CSVGPGETQYF	.	.	TRBV29-1	TRBJ2-5
TGTGCCAGCAGCTTGTCTAGCGGGGTCTACGAGCAGTACTTC	CASSLSSGVYEQYF	.	TRBD2	TRBV5-4	TRBJ2-7
TGTGCCGTTAAAAGGGGTGGAGGCAGCGATAATTCACCCCTCCACTTT	CAVKRGGGSDNSPLHF	once	.	TRBV10-3	TRBJ1-6
TGTGCCAGCAGTGCAGGTAATCAGCCCCAGCATTTT	CASSAGNQPQHF	.	.	TRBV25-1	TRBJ1-5
TGTGCCACCAAACCGGACAGGGAAGGAGAGACCCAGTACTTC	CATKPDREGETQYF	.	TRBD1	TRBV15	TRBJ2-5